This T cell receptor (beta chain) comes out of a study of blood T cell repertoires in COVID-19. In the authors' workflow: Nucleated cell counts were estimated from reference gene primer amplification. Measured with immunoSEQ multiplex PCR; TCRdb has only the in-frame clones, and not every one. The D gene and trimming were derived from the DNA, and the V and J assignments and clone size from that table. Here the sample spans roughly 250,000 clones, roughly 90% being singletons. The CDR3 runs 15 residues. Trimming left V 3 bases short and J 0 bases short, with 10 bases between. Germline values: CDR1 SGHTA, CDR2 FQGTGA.

The gene calls are TRBV7-3 and TRBJ2-3; D might be TRBD2 (6 bases). This TCR derives from a man in his forties or fifties who had recovered from COVID-19. The source material was PBMCs or T cells enriched from blood (not recorded which). CDR3 residues: CASSFSRGSTDTQYF. In DNA, the CDR3 is TGTGCCAGCAGCTTTTCGCGGGGCAGCACAGATACGCAGTATTTT.